This T cell receptor (beta chain) was recovered during a study of response to subunit inactivated influenza vaccine. The V and J ends lost 5 bases and 0 bases, in that order; junction bases with no gene match: 7. The CDR3 covers 17 residues. In germline, CDR1 is MDHEN, CDR2 SYDVKM. The study's findings and limits: It was the authors' suggestion that each seasonal influenza vaccination recruits few new T cells.

In regard to this clonotype: Its matching antigen is unknown.

TCRdb re-derived calls from the RT-PCR reads in MiXCR, one entry per CDR3 protein. The sample holds more than 600,000 distinct CDR3 sequences, around 20% seen once. This TCR derives from a man aged 45 to 65 who received an inactivated influenza vaccine. The V and J genes are TRBV28 and TRBJ1-4; 9 nucleotides line up with TRBD1. Sequencing used PBMCs from blood, obtained around 5 days after vaccination. The CDR3 is CASSTPGQGPTNEKLFF. The CDR3 DNA reads TGTGCCAGCAGTACACCGGGACAGGGCCCAACTAATGAAAAACTGTTTTTT.